Shown below are 19 T cell receptor beta chains from a single sample sequenced in a study of liver allograft versus peripheral blood T cells. About the research overall: Recipients' peripheral blood supplied the T cell receptor repertoires against which those in transplanted livers were compared.

TCRdb reprocessed the reads with MiXCR, giving one entry per CDR3 protein. The data hold roughly 7,500 distinct CDR3 sequences, with 15% to 20% observed a single time. Source of these receptors: a human patient who had a liver transplant. The T cells may partly be graft donor cells.

This chain uses TRBV7-9 with TRBJ2-3; D possibly corresponds to TRBD1 (5 bases). The V gene lost 1 base and the J gene lost 11 bases, with 22 bases spanning the gap. Germline loops: CDR1 SEHNR, CDR2 FQNEAQ (reference sequence). This CDR3 has 16 amino acids. CDR3: CASSLDPKVAAREQYF. In DNA form, the CDR3 reads TGTGCCAGCAGCTTAGACCCGAAAGTAGCAGCCAGGGAGCAGTATTTT.

This clonotype showed up many times. CDR3 residues: CASRPAPEDSGNTIYF. In DNA form, the CDR3 reads TGTGCCAGTAGGCCCGCTCCGGAGGACTCTGGAAACACCATATATTTT. The V gene is TRBV19, the J gene TRBJ1-3; D is unresolved. The germline V and J ends were trimmed by 6 bases and 0 bases, with 15 bases remaining between them. The germline V gene encodes CDR1 LNHDA and CDR2 SQIVND (reference sequence). The CDR3 length is 16 residues.

Within the sample, this clonotype is medium-sized (0.01 to 0.1%). This chain joins TRBV27 and TRBJ2-2, with a tentative D call TRBD2 (6 bases). V lost 7 bases to trimming and J lost 5 bases, with 17 bases between them. CDR3 length: 15 amino acids. Germline-derived CDR1 and CDR2 are MNHEY and SMNVEV (reference sequence). CDR3 residues: CASTSTWGGTGELFF. The CDR3 DNA is TGTGCCAGCACATCAACTTGGGGAGGAACCGGGGAGCTGTTTTTT.

To note about this clonotype: Given a much more abundant clone one base away, this may be a read error. The rearrangement links TRBV24-1 to TRBJ2-1; 9 bases align to TRBD1. Gene TRBJ2-5 matches the end of the DNA better, so the J call may be wrong. Germline V gene lookup returns CDR1 KGHDR and CDR2 SFDVKD. The CDR3 consists of 15 residues. The CDR3 loop is CATSDGTGSRKTQYF. The CDR3 DNA follows: TGTGCCACCAGTGACGGGACAGGGTCGAGGAAGACCCAGTACTTC.

This clonotype was detected a few times. The chain recombines TRBV11-2 with TRBJ2-7; 9 bases are shared with TRBD1. The CDR3 contains 15 residues. Germline CDR1 and CDR2: SGHAT and FQNNGV. The J segment lost 6 bases and the V segment lost 5 bases, leaving 11 bases of the junction unmatched. In nucleotides, the CDR3 is TGTGCCAGCAGCCCCTGGGGGACAGGGACAAGCGAGCAGTACTTC. This codes for CASSPWGTGTSEQYF.

The genes are TRBV14 and TRBJ2-7; D is uncertain. Germline CDR1 reads SGHDN; CDR2 reads FVKESK. Trimming took off 3 bases at V and 3 bases at J, with 3 bases between the two ends. The CDR3 extends over 11 amino acids. The CDR3 loop reads CASSQYYEQYF. CDR3 nucleotide sequence: TGTGCCAGCAGCCAGTACTACGAGCAGTACTTC.

This clonotype was seen at least ten times. The CDR3 nucleotides read TGTGCCAGCAGTTTGTTAGGGCAGGGAAGCAATCAGCCCCAGCATTTT. The encoded protein is CASSLLGQGSNQPQHF. This chain joins TRBV27 and TRBJ1-5; TRBD1 is a possible D gene (5 bases). V lost 3 bases, J lost 1 base, and 13 bases lay in between. The CDR3 runs to 16 residues. CDR1 and CDR2 from the germline V gene are MNHEY and SMNVEV (reference sequence).

By its share, this clonotype is medium-sized. This sequence joins TRBV6-1 and TRBJ1-4; D gene ambiguous. V was trimmed by 7 bases and J by 0 bases, leaving 6 bases between them. This CDR3 is built from 13 residues. CDR1 is MNHNS and CDR2 is SASEGT in the germline V gene. CDR3 nucleotides: TGTGCCAGCAACATAGCAACTAATGAAAAACTGTTTTTT. As protein: CASNIATNEKLFF.

This clonotype has more than one count but fewer than ten. The V gene is TRBV30, the J gene TRBJ2-3, with 10 bases that match TRBD1. CDR1 GTSNPN and CDR2 SVGIG come from the germline V gene (reference sequence). V lost 2 bases to trimming and J lost 4 bases; unmatched junction nucleotides: 3. The CDR3 has 14 amino acids. CDR3 protein: CAWSRGQGSDTQYF. DNA of the CDR3: TGTGCCTGGAGTCGGGGACAGGGGTCAGATACGCAGTATTTT.

Comment on this clonotype: A much larger clone differs by one base, so this may be a read error. V is TRBV28 and J is TRBJ2-1; 7 positions match TRBD1. The CDR3 sequence is 15 residues long. V lost 6 bases, J lost 4 bases, and 9 bases stayed unmatched. Germline loops: CDR1 MDHEN, CDR2 SYDVKM. The CDR3 loop reads CASRADRVVYNEQFF. The CDR3 bases are TGTGCCAGCAGAGCTGACAGGGTGGTTTACAATGAGCAGTTCTTC.

Sample share makes this clonotype medium-sized (0.01 to 0.1%). The V gene is TRBV28, the J gene TRBJ2-5; the D gene is possibly TRBD2 (6 bases). The CDR3 contains 15 residues. V was pared by 2 bases and J by 5 bases, with 15 bases between. Germline values: CDR1 MDHEN, CDR2 SYDVKM. Written as DNA, the CDR3 is TGTGCCAGCAGTTTACTCAACCGGGGGTTGGAGACCCAGTACTTC. Translation: CASSLLNRGLETQYF.

By sample fraction, this clonotype is medium-sized. This chain connects TRBV29-1 to TRBJ1-2; no clear D. V was cut by 7 bases and J by 4 bases, with 10 bases left in between. Per germline, CDR1 SQVTM and CDR2 ANQGSEA. This CDR3 contains 11 residues. The CDR3: CSAWGVYGYTF. In DNA form, the CDR3 reads TGCAGCGCATGGGGTGTCTATGGCTACACCTTC.

This clonotype came up many times. The chain has TRBV6-2 or TRBV6-3 and TRBJ1-2; D is uncertain. Trimming pared 0 bases from V and 11 bases from J, leaving 31 bases between. Per germline, CDR1 MNHEY and CDR2 SVGEGT. The CDR3 contains 19 residues. The CDR3 region is CASSYSGALYKRNYGRYTF. In DNA form, the CDR3 reads TGTGCCAGCAGTTACTCGGGAGCCCTCTACAAAAGAAACTATGGTCGATACACCTTC.

This clonotype was counted a few times. The rearrangement joins TRBV30 to TRBJ1-1, with D maybe TRBD1 (5 bases). CDR1 GTSNPN and CDR2 SVGIG come from the germline V gene (reference sequence). V lost 3 bases to trimming and J lost 7 bases, with 9 bases between them. This CDR3 is built from 11 residues. CDR3 DNA sequence: TGTGCCTGGAGCTGGCAGGGTGAAGCTTTCTTT. This codes for CAWSWQGEAFF.

This clonotype appeared many times. Here the CDR3 DNA reads TGTGCCAGCAGTGAAATCCCAAGGGATACGCAGTATTTT. Its translation: CASSEIPRDTQYF. The rearrangement uses TRBV6-1 and TRBJ2-3; no firm D call. This CDR3 contains 13 residues. V gave up 2 bases and J gave up 6 bases, with 9 bases separating them. Germline CDR1 MNHNS, CDR2 SASEGT.

This clonotype rates as medium-sized. The J gene is TRBJ2-5, the V gene TRBV7-2; 7 bases match TRBD1. CDR1 and CDR2 (germline): SGHTA, FQGNSA. J gave up 4 bases and V 2 bases, and 7 bases lay outside the gene matches. This CDR3 has 15 residues. The CDR3 sequence is CASSLTRTGTETQYF. In DNA, the CDR3 is TGTGCCAGCAGCTTAACCAGGACAGGAACAGAGACCCAGTACTTC.

By share of the sample, this clonotype is medium-sized. The chain combines TRBV24-1 with TRBJ2-1; 8 bases are a match to TRBD1. This CDR3 comprises 13 residues. Germline values: CDR1 KGHDR, CDR2 SFDVKD. V gave up 4 bases and J gave up 9 bases; unmatched junction bases: 4. Here the CDR3 reads CATSDGQGTEQFF. CDR3 DNA sequence: TGTGCCACCAGTGACGGACAGGGCACTGAGCAGTTCTTC.

This clonotype rates as medium-sized. J is TRBJ2-3 and V is TRBV7-2; weak D call: TRBD1 (5 bases). Trimming took 2 bases from V and 0 from J, leaving 15 bases between them. The germline V gene encodes CDR1 SGHTA and CDR2 FQGNSA. The CDR3 is 17 residues long. CDR3 amino acids: CASSLQGGEMSTDTQYF. The CDR3 DNA reads as TGTGCCAGCAGCTTACAGGGTGGGGAAATGAGCACAGATACGCAGTATTTT.

This clonotype was seen a few times. This chain links TRBV9 with TRBJ2-5, with 8 bases that match TRBD2. Germline-derived CDR1 and CDR2 are SGDLS and YYNGEE. The V and J ends lost 0 bases and 4 bases, in that order; junction bases with no gene match: 5. The CDR3 runs to 15 residues. CDR3 amino acids: CASSVVGAGGETQYF. The DNA for the CDR3 is TGTGCCAGCAGCGTAGTGGGTGCGGGGGGAGAGACCCAGTACTTC.